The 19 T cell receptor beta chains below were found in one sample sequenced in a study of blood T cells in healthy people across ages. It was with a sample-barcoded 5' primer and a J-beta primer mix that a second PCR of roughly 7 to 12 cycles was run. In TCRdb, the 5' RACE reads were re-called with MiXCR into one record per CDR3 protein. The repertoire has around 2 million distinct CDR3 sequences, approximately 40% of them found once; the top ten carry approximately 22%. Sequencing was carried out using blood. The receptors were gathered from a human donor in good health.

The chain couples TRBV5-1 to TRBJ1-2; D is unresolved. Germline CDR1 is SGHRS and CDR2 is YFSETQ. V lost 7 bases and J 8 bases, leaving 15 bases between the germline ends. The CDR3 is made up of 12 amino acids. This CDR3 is CASATSNSGYTF. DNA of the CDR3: TGCGCCAGCGCCACTTCGAACAGCGGCTACACCTTC.

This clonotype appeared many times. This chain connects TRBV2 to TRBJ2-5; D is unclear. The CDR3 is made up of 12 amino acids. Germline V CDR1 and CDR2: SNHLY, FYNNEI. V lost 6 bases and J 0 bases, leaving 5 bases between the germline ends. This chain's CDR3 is CASREYQETQYF. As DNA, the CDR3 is TGTGCCAGCAGGGAGTACCAAGAGACCCAGTACTTC.

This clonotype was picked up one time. The chain's CDR3 is CASSAGLEENEQFF. DNA for the CDR3: TGTGCCAGCAGCGCGGGACTAGAGGAAAATGAGCAGTTCTTC. The chain carries TRBV9 and TRBJ2-1, with 8 bases aligning to TRBD2. Trimming took 3 bases from V and 7 from J; bases not matched to a gene: 6. CDR1 is SGDLS and CDR2 is YYNGEE in the germline V gene. CDR3 length equals 14 residues.

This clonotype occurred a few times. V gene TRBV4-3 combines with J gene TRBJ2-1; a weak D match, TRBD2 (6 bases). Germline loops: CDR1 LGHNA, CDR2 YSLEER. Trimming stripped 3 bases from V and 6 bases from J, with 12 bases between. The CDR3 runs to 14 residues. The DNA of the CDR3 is TGCGCCAGCAGCCACGGGAGACGGACCAATGAGCAGTTCTTC. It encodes CASSHGRRTNEQFF.

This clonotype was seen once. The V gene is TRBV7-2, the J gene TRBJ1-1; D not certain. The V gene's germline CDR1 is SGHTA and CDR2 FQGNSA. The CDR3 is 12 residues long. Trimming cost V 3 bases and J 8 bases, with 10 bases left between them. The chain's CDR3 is CASSFTAAEAFF. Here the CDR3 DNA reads TGTGCCAGCAGCTTTACAGCGGCAGAAGCTTTCTTT.

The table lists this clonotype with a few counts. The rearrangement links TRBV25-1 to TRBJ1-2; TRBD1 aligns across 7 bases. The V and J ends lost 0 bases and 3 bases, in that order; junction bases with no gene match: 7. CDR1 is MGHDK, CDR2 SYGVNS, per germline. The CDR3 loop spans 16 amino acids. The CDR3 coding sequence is TGTGCCAGCAGTGAATATATAACAGGGGATCACTATGGCTACACCTTC. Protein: CASSEYITGDHYGYTF.

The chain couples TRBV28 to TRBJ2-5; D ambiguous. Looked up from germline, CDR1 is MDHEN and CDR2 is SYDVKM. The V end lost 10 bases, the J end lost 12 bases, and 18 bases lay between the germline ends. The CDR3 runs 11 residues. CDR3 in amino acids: CATLERPYEYF. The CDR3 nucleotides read TGTGCCACCCTGGAGAGGCCATACGAGTACTTC.

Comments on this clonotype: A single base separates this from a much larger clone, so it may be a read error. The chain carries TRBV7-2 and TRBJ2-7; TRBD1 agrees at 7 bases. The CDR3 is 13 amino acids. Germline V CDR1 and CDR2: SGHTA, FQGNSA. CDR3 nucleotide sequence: TGTGCCCGCAGAGCGACAGGGAGATACGAGCAGTACTTC. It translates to CARRATGRYEQYF.

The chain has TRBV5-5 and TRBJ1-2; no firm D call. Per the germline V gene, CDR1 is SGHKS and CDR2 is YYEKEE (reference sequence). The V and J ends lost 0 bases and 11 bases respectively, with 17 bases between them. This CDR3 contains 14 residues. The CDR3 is CASSLGLPYQWYTF. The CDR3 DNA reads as TGTGCCAGCAGCTTGGGGCTACCCTACCAATGGTACACCTTC.

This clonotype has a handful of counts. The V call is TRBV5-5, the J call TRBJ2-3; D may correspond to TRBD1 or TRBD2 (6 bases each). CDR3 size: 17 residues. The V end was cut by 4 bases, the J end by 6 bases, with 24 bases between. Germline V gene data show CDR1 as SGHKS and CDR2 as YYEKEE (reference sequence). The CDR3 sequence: CASSTKWGAQGADTQYF. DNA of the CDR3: TGTGCCAGCAGCACTAAATGGGGGGCGCAAGGCGCGGATACGCAGTATTTT.

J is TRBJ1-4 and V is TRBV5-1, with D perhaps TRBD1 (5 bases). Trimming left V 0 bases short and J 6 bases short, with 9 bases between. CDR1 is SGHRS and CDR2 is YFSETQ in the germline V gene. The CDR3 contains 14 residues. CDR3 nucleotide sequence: TGCGCCAGCAGCTTGGATGTGGGGGATGAAAAACTGTTTTTT. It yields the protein CASSLDVGDEKLFF.

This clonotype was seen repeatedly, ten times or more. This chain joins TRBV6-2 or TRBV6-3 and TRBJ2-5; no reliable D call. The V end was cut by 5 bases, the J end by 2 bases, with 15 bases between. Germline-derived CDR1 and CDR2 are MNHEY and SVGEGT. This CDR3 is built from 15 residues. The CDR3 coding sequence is TGTGCCAGCAGTGCAGCATCAGGAAATCAAGAGACCCAGTACTTC. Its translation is CASSAASGNQETQYF.

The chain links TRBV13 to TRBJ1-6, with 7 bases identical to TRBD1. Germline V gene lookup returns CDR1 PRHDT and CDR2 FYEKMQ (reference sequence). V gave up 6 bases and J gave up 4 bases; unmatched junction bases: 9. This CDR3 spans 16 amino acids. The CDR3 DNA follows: TGTGCCAGCAGTTTTGGGACAGCAGAGTATAATTCACCCCTCCACTTT. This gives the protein CASSFGTAEYNSPLHF.

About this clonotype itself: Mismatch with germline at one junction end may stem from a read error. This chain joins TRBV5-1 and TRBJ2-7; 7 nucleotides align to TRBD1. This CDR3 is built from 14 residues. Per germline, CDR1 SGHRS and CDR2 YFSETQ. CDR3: CASSSSGTDYEQYF. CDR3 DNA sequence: TGTGCCAGCAGCTCCTCCGGGACAGACTACGAGCAGTACTTC.

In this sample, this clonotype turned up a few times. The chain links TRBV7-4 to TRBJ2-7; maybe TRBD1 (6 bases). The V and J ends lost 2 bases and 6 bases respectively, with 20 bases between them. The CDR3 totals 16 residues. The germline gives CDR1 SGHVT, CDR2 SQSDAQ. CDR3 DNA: TGTGCCAGCAGCTTACCTTCACTGGATCCCAGGGGCGAGCAGTACTTC. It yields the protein CASSLPSLDPRGEQYF.

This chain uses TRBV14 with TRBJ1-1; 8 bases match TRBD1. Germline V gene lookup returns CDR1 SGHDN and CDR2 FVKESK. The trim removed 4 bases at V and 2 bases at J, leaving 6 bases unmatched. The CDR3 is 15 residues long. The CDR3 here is CASSRLDRGNTEAFF. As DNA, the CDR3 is TGTGCCAGCAGCCGTCTAGACAGGGGCAACACTGAAGCTTTCTTT.

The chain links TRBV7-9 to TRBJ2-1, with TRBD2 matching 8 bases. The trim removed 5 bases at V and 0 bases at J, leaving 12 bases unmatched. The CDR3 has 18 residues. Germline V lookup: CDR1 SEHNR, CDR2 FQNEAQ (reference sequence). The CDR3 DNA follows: TGTGCCAGCAGCCAAGTAGGGCTAGCGGGCGTCTCCTACAATGAGCAGTTCTTC. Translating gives CASSQVGLAGVSYNEQFF.

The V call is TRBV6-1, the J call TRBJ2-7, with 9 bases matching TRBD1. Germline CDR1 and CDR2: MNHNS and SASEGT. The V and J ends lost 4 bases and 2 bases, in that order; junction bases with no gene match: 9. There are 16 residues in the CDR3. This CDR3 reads CASSVISGTGTYEQYF. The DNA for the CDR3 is TGTGCCAGCAGTGTAATATCCGGGACAGGGACCTACGAGCAGTACTTC.

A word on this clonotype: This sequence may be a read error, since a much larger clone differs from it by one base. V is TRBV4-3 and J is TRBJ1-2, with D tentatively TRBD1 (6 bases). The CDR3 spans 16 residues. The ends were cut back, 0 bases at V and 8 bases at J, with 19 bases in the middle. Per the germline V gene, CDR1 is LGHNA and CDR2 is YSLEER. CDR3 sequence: CASSQDMGGRGNGYTF. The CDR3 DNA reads TGCGCCAGCAGCCAAGATATGGGGGGGCGCGGGAACGGCTACACCTTC.